The clone carrying this TCR beta chain was observed a single time. The sample belongs to a study of T cell responses to AZD1222 COVID-19 vaccine. V trimming: 1 base; J trimming: 9 bases; junction bases outside the gene matches: 6. Per the germline V gene, CDR1 is LGHNT and CDR2 is FRNRAP. The CDR3 is 14 amino acids. Assay used: immunoSEQ multiplex PCR; TCRdb lists only in-frame clones, some missing. The sample holds 85,000 to 90,000 clones, about 89% seen once. The source is an adult who received the AZD1222 COVID-19 vaccine. The gene calls are TRBV12-5 and TRBJ2-1; TRBD1 matches at 7 bases. Source: peripheral blood, taken 28 days after the second AZD1222 dose. The CDR3 spells CASGLGQGEGEQFF. The DNA for the CDR3 is TGTGCTAGTGGTTTGGGCCAGGGGGAAGGTGAGCAGTTCTTC. The complete variable domain, with remaining parts taken from reference TRBV12-5 and TRBJ2-1, reads DARVTQTPRHKVTEMGQEVTMRCQPILGHNTVFWYRQTMMQGLELLAYFRNRAPLDDSGMPKDRFSAEMPDATLATLKIQPSEPRDSAVYFCASGLGQGEGEQFFGPGTRLTVL.